This TCR beta chain was identified during a study of T cell responses to AZD1222 COVID-19 vaccine. Generated by immunoSEQ multiplex PCR, the TCRdb table keeps only in-frame clones and is missing some. The table lists approximately 100,000 clones, roughly 84% of them singletons. Findings and caveats of the study: Researchers report vaccine-associated CD4 TCRs spanning spike, with dominance at 160-218 and 743-854.

As to this clone: Its target is not known.

The receptor's source is an adult in good health. The starting material was peripheral blood, obtained on day 0 of AZD1222 vaccination.

The CDR3 bases are TGTGCCAGCAGCCACCGGGGAGAGACCACAGATACGCAGTATTTT. Its translation: CASSHRGETTDTQYF. The V and J genes are TRBV21-1 and TRBJ2-3; the table's D call, TRBD2, was not checked against the DNA. TRBV21-1 is a documented pseudogene. The CDR3 extends over 15 amino acids.